This T cell receptor beta chain was retrieved from a study of blood T cell repertoires in COVID-19. As for the study in general: Acute and convalescent COVID-19 samples came from the United States, Italy and Spain. The cDNA or gDNA used as material had been derived from T cells, B-cell-depleted T cells, or PBMCs.

CDR3 size: 14 residues. The ends were cut back, 11 bases at V and 8 bases at J, with 23 bases in the middle. Per the germline V gene, CDR1 is MNHEY and CDR2 is SVGAGI. In assigning cohorts, the study relied on participant-reported clinical history. In the original workflow: Counts of nucleated cells, estimated from reference gene primer amplification, were obtained. The method was immunoSEQ multiplex PCR; TCRdb's version includes in-frame clones alone and lacks a portion of them. That table gives V, J and clone size, and the DNA gave D and trimming. Altogether 370,000 or so clones are present, 70% to 90% being singletons, with the ten largest covering 1.3%.

This receptor was identified in a young man who had recovered from COVID-19. The sequencing sample was made of PBMCs or T cells enriched from blood (not recorded which). The J gene is TRBJ2-3, the V gene TRBV6-5; D remains ambiguous. CDR3 residues: CAARVGLDSGTQYF. In nucleotides, the CDR3 is TGTGCCGCCCGAGTCGGTCTCGATTCTGGTACGCAGTATTTT.